This passage covers 10 T cell receptor beta chains from one sample sequenced in a study of blood T cell repertoires in COVID-19. Data came from immunoSEQ multiplex PCR; TCRdb stores just in-frame clones and leaves some out. The sample lists over 120,000 clones, nearly 90% occurring once. The specimen sequenced was peripheral blood. All receptors come from a man in his 70s with acute or convalescent COVID-19.

V is TRBV2 and J is TRBJ1-5; TRBD1 matches 7 bases. This CDR3 has 15 residues. V lost 5 bases to trimming and J lost 2 bases; unmatched junction nucleotides: 6. CDR1 is SNHLY, CDR2 FYNNEI, per germline. CDR3 DNA: TGTGCCAGCAGTTCGAGGGGGCTGGGCAATCAGCCCCAGCATTTT. Translation gives CASSSRGLGNQPQHF.

This chain connects TRBV19 to TRBJ1-2, with 10 bases lining up with TRBD1. The CDR3 is 16 amino acids. Germline lookup yields CDR1 LNHDA and CDR2 SQIVND (reference sequence). V was clipped by 4 bases and J by 2 bases; unmatched bases: 7. The chain's CDR3 is CASSRSGTGDNYGYTF. The CDR3 nucleotides read TGTGCCAGTAGTAGGTCCGGGACAGGGGACAACTATGGCTACACCTTC. Combining the CDR3 with reference TRBV19 and TRBJ1-2 gives the whole variable domain DGGITQSPKYLFRKEGQNVTLSCEQNLNHDAMYWYRQDPGQGLRLIYYSQIVNDFQKGDIAEGYSVSREKKESFPLTVTSAQKNPTAFYLCASSRSGTGDNYGYTFGSGTRLTVV.

The chain combines TRBV9 with TRBJ2-7, with 7 bases lining up with TRBD2. V lost 2 bases, J lost 5 bases, and 4 bases stayed unmatched. Germline V CDR1 and CDR2: SGDLS, YYNGEE. This CDR3 is built from 13 residues. The CDR3 region is CASSVGLLNEQYF. The CDR3 bases are TGTGCCAGCAGCGTGGGACTATTAAACGAGCAGTACTTC.

The chain joins TRBV5-1 to TRBJ2-1; D possibly corresponds to TRBD1 (6 bases). CDR1 SGHRS and CDR2 YFSETQ come from the germline V gene. The CDR3 contains 15 residues. V was cut by 0 bases and J by 2 bases, with 9 bases left in between. The CDR3 loop reads CASSLGEGAYNEQFF. CDR3 bases: TGCGCCAGCAGCTTGGGAGAGGGGGCCTACAATGAGCAGTTCTTC.

The CDR3 reads CASSWTTSGGANTQYF. The CDR3 region has the DNA TGTGCCAGCAGCTGGACCACTAGCGGGGGGGCAAATACGCAGTATTTT. This chain connects TRBV7-2 to TRBJ2-3, with TRBD2 matching 13 bases. J lost 7 bases, V lost 4 bases, and 8 bases had no gene match. This CDR3 comprises 16 residues. CDR1 SGHTA and CDR2 FQGNSA come from the germline V gene.

This sequence joins TRBV10-2 and TRBJ2-3, with D possibly TRBD2 on 5 matching bases. Germline CDR1 and CDR2: WSHSY and SAAADI. This CDR3 is 14 amino acids long. V lost 10 bases to trimming and J lost 0 bases, with 14 bases between them. The CDR3: CAISVPSSTDTQYF. The CDR3 DNA sequence: TGCGCCATTAGCGTACCCTCTAGCACAGATACGCAGTATTTT.

This chain links TRBV28 with TRBJ1-3; weak D call: TRBD1 (5 bases). V shed 3 bases and J shed 0 bases, with 9 bases lying between them. Germline-derived CDR1 and CDR2 are MDHEN and SYDVKM. This CDR3 spans 15 amino acids. Here the CDR3 reads CASSFGGSSGNTIYF. As DNA, the CDR3 is TGTGCCAGCAGTTTCGGGGGGAGCTCTGGAAACACCATATATTTT.

The CDR3 sequence: CASSLQGTHNSPLHF. For the CDR3, the DNA is TGTGCCAGTAGCCTCCAGGGAACCCATAATTCACCCCTCCACTTT. V and J are TRBV19 and TRBJ1-6; D possibly corresponds to TRBD1 (5 bases). From germline, CDR1 is LNHDA and CDR2 SQIVND (reference sequence). V lost 6 bases to trimming and J lost 5 bases, with 14 bases between them. The CDR3 covers 15 residues.

A few counts support this clone. The V call is TRBV13, the J call TRBJ1-6; D is ambiguous. Germline lookup yields CDR1 PRHDT and CDR2 FYEKMQ (reference sequence). Trimming pared 1 base from V and 1 base from J, leaving 5 bases between. This CDR3 region has 15 residues. The CDR3 coding sequence is TGTGCCAGCAGCTTAGATCGGTCCTATAATTCACCCCTCCACTTT. Translated, it gives CASSLDRSYNSPLHF.

The chain carries TRBV5-1 and TRBJ1-2; possible D gene TRBD1, 6 bases. Germline CDR1 is SGHRS and CDR2 is YFSETQ. The CDR3 extends over 14 amino acids. The V end was cut by 4 bases, the J end by 6 bases, with 16 bases between. Here the CDR3 DNA reads TGCGCCAGCAGCAAAACCGTGGCAGGGGATGGCTACACCTTC. Translated: CASSKTVAGDGYTF.